This T cell receptor beta chain was found in a study of CD8 T cells in Susac syndrome. As for the study in general: Intravenous immunoglobulin alone or corticosteroids were being given to patients with Susac syndrome at blood draw, unless they were therapy-naive.

The study, taken as a whole, reports: It was acknowledged by the study that relatively few individuals were included in its TCR sequencing and HLA analysis.

A word on this clonotype: Antigen specificity is unknown.

It was with random hexamers that about 0.45 to 1 ug RNA was reverse transcribed. TCRdb re-called the immunoSEQ multiplex PCR reads with MiXCR, one entry per CDR3 protein. Found here are 84,000 or so distinct CDR3 sequences, approximately 95% of them singletons; the top ten hold roughly 0.46%. The sequenced target, TCR beta, came from blood CD8+ and CD4+ T cells. The TCR sequence derives from a human donor with Susac syndrome. Sequences were obtained from CD8+ T cells from PBMCs.

CDR3 residues: CASSSRLAATDTQYF. CDR3 in DNA: TGTGCCAGCAGCTCAAGACTAGCGGCCACAGATACGCAGTATTTT. The gene calls are TRBV6-5 and TRBJ2-3, with 9 bases matching TRBD2. There are 15 residues in the CDR3. Germline assignment: CDR1 MNHEY and CDR2 SVGAGI. V lost 6 bases and J lost 2; bases outside the gene matches: 6.